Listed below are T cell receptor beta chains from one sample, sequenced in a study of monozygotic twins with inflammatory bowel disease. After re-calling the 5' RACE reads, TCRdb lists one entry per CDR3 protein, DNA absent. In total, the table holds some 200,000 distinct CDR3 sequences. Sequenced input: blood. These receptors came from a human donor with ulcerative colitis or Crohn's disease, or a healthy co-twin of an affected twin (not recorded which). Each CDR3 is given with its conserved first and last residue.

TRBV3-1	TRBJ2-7	CASSPSTGGVYEQYF
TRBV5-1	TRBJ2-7	CASSLEGGVPYEQYF
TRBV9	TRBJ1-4	CASSAGQGVEKLFF
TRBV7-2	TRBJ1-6	CASSSRGGTDNSPLHF
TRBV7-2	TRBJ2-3	CASTSGSGGAADTQYF
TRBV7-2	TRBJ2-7	CASSPHISGQTYEQYF
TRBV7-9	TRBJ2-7	CASSYEAYVGQYF
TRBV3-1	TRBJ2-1	CATGHSLVSNEQFF
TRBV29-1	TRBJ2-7	CSVEVDKVVSYEQYF
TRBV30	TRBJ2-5	CAWNPGEGPQYF
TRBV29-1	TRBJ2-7	CSVEDRKQGVGYEQYF
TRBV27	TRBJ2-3	CASGLGRRNTDTQYF
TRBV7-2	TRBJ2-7	CASSLLPRGSYEQYF
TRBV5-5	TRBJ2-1	CASSGPGNGNEQFF
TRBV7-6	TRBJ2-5	CASSLLPGQGKETQYF
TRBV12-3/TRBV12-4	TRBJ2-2	CAISFGTGELFF
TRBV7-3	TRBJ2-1	CASSLTTSGTTNEQFF
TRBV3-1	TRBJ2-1	CASSPGTSGRAEGEQFF
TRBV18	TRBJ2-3	CASSPTRQGTSTDTQYF
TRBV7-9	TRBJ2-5	CASRPGLQETQYF
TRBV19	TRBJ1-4	CASTLQGTNEKLFF
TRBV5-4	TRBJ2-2	CASSLRVEELFF
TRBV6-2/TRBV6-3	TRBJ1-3	CASSSRPVSRGNTIYF
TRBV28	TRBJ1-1	CASSTTGHTEAFF
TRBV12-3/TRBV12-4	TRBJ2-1	CASGYARGGANEQFF
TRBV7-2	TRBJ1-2	CASSFSGLRYGYTF
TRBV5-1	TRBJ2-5	CASSLGGLAGETQYF
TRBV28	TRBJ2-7	CASSTSGRHTYEQYF
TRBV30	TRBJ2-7	CAWSVSGWGREQYF
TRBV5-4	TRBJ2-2	CASSSGTSGPGELFF
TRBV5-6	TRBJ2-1	CASSRTGDYYNEQFF
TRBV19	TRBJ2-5	CASSIGVSMYQETQYF
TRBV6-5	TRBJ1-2	CASSYLGPNYGYTF
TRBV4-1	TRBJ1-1	CASSYWVGPGVYTEAFF
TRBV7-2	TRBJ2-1	CASSPTRLAGGLNEQFF
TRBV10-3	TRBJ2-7	CAIRGGQSSYEQYF
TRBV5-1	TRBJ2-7	CASSVGDPVYEQYF
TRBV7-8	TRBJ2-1	CASSMFRSNEQFF
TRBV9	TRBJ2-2	CASSVGRADTGELFF
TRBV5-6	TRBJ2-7	CASSYQQGFGYEQYF
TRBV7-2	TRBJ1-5	CASSLDGGASQPQHF
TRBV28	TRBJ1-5	CASSGGGRGNQPQHF
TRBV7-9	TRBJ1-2	CASSSAGPTIRYTF
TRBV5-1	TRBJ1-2	CASSLDGQGYGYTF
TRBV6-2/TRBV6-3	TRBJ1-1	CASSFWDVRTNTEAFF
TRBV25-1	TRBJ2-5	CASSAEAAGTPLYF
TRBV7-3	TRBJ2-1	CASSSPPSNEQFF
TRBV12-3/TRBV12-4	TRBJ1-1	CASSLGTESLEGINTEAFF